These 10 T cell receptor beta chains were all obtained from the same sample, sequenced in a study of type 1 regulatory T cells. Antigens of these TCRs are unknown. TCRdb used MiXCR to reprocess the reads, holding one entry per CDR3 protein. The data contain about 62,000 distinct CDR3 sequences, approximately 67% of them singletons. The sequenced sample was cultured non-Tr1 T cells, either the whole culture or a sorted T cell fraction (not recorded which). The receptors were sampled from a human donor in good health.

The chain is built from TRBV27 and TRBJ2-7; TRBD2 agrees at 8 bases. The CDR3 has 14 amino acids. The germline V gene encodes CDR1 MNHEY and CDR2 SMNVEV (reference sequence). Unmatched junction bases numbered 7, after V lost 5 bases and J lost 4 bases. The DNA of the CDR3 is TGTGCCAGCAGTCTCCGGGAGGGGAATTACGAGCAGTACTTC. Protein product: CASSLREGNYEQYF.

V gene TRBV20-1 combines with J gene TRBJ2-5, with 8 positions matching TRBD2. Per the germline V gene, CDR1 is DFQATT and CDR2 is SNEGSKA (reference sequence). The V segment lost 5 bases and the J segment 3 bases; nucleotides outside the gene matches: 5. This CDR3 has 13 amino acids. CDR3 sequence reads: CSAEREPKETQYF. The CDR3 nucleotides read TGCAGTGCTGAGCGGGAGCCAAAAGAGACCCAGTACTTC.

The chain couples TRBV5-8 to TRBJ2-4; 10 nucleotides match TRBD2. The length of the CDR3 is 11 residues. Germline CDR1 and CDR2: SGHTS and YDEGEE. J was trimmed by 13 bases and V by 2 bases; bases with no gene match: 0. CDR3 residues: CASSLLAGQYF. Here the CDR3 DNA reads TGTGCCAGCAGCTTACTAGCGGGACAGTACTTC.

The chain joins TRBV7-3 to TRBJ2-2; no clear D. This CDR3 comprises 14 residues. The V gene's germline CDR1 is SGHTA and CDR2 FQGTGA. V was trimmed by 1 base and J by 2 bases, leaving 5 bases between them. For the CDR3, the DNA is TGTGCCAGCAGCTTAAGCAGCAACACCGGGGAGCTGTTTTTT. Protein: CASSLSSNTGELFF. The full variable domain, with the rest looked up from reference TRBV7-3 and TRBJ2-2, is GAGVSQTPSNKVTEKGKYVELRCDPISGHTALYWYRQSLGQGPEFLIYFQGTGAADDSGLPNDRFFAVRPEGSVSTLKIQRTERGDSAVYLCASSLSSNTGELFFGEGSRLTVL.

This chain uses TRBV20-1 with TRBJ2-5; the D is unclear. The V gene lost 1 base and the J gene lost 4 bases, with 7 bases spanning the gap. Germline V CDR1 and CDR2: DFQATT, SNEGSKA (reference sequence). The CDR3 is made up of 12 amino acids. The DNA for the CDR3 is TGCAGTGCTAGAGGTCCGGCAGAGACCCAGTACTTC. Translated, it gives CSARGPAETQYF.

V and J are TRBV20-1 and TRBJ2-3, with D uncertain. In germline, CDR1 is DFQATT, CDR2 SNEGSKA (reference sequence). The CDR3 is made up of 15 amino acids. With 4 bases removed from V and 0 bases from J, the gap between germline ends came to 14 bases. The CDR3 coding sequence is TGCAGTGCTATTCGTCGCGCCACTAGCACAGATACGCAGTATTTT. It yields the protein CSAIRRATSTDTQYF.

Remarks on this clonotype: The junction shows a germline mismatch at one end, possibly a read error. The genes are TRBV9 and TRBJ2-1; the D gene is possibly TRBD2 (7 bases). Germline V CDR1 and CDR2: SGDLS, YYNGEE. The CDR3 length is 17 residues. The CDR3 DNA is TGTGCCAGCAGCTTCAGGGGCGGGAGAGGGTCCTACAATGAGCTGTTCTTC. Its translation is CASSFRGGRGSYNELFF.

The chain carries TRBV6-2 or TRBV6-3 and TRBJ2-7; D not resolved. The CDR3 runs to 14 residues. The germline CDR1 and CDR2 sequences are MNHEY and SVGEGT. Trimming removed 0 bases at V and 2 bases at J, with 8 bases between. CDR3 residues: CASSYSAGAYEQYF. The DNA of the CDR3 is TGTGCCAGCAGTTACTCGGCAGGAGCCTACGAGCAGTACTTC.

Ten or more counts support this clonotype. The genes are TRBV29-1 and TRBJ2-1; D is perhaps TRBD2 (5 bases). This CDR3 is built from 13 residues. Trimming removed 0 bases from V and 9 bases from J, with 12 bases in between. Per the germline V gene, CDR1 is SQVTM and CDR2 is ANQGSEA. The CDR3: CSVEEKTRGEQFF. The DNA for the CDR3 is TGCAGCGTTGAAGAGAAGACCCGGGGTGAGCAGTTCTTC.

This clonotype turned up a few times. The J gene is TRBJ2-3, the V gene TRBV5-1, with D possibly TRBD2 on 6 matching bases. The CDR3 has 15 amino acids. V was shortened by 1 base and J by 1 base, with 10 bases between the two germline ends. The germline CDR1 and CDR2 sequences are SGHRS and YFSETQ. In DNA form, the CDR3 reads TGCGCCAGCAGCTTGAGATCGGGAGGCACAGATACGCAGTATTTT. Translation gives CASSLRSGGTDTQYF.